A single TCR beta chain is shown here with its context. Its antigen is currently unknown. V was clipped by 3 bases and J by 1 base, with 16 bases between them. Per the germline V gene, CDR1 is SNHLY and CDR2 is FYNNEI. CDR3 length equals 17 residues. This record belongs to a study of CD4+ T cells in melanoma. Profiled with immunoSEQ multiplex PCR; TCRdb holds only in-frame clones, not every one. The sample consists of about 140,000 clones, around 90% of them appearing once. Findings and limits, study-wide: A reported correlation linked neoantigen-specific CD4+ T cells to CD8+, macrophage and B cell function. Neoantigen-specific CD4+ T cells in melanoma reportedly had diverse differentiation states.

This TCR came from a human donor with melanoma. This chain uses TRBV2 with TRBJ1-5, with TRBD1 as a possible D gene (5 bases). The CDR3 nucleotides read TGTGCCAGCAGTGACAGCCGGGGGATTCGAAGCAATCAGCCCCAGCATTTT. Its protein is CASSDSRGIRSNQPQHF. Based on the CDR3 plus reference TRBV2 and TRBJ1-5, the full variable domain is EPEVTQTPSHQVTQMGQEVILRCVPISNHLYFYWYRQILGQKVEFLVSFYNNEISEKSEIFDDQFSVERPDGSNFTLKIRSTKLEDSAMYFCASSDSRGIRSNQPQHFGDGTRLSIL.